Below, 18 T cell receptor beta chains from the same sample are listed, as sequenced in a study of blood T cell repertoires in COVID-19. Repertoires were generated with immunoSEQ multiplex PCR, while TCRdb's copy carries only in-frame clones and drops some. The data hold 150,000 to 200,000 clones, with approximately 83% observed a single time. Sequencing was performed on PBMCs or T cells enriched from blood (not recorded which). The receptors derive from a woman aged 60 to 75 who had recovered from COVID-19.

The chain couples TRBV7-9 to TRBJ1-2, with a tentative D call TRBD1 (5 bases). The CDR3 extends over 13 amino acids. The V gene lost 3 bases and the J gene lost 7 bases, with 12 bases spanning the gap. Germline V gene data show CDR1 as SEHNR and CDR2 as FQNEAQ (reference sequence). CDR3 sequence (DNA): TGTGCCAGCAGCTTGAACTCAGGGCTTGGCTACACCTTC. As protein: CASSLNSGLGYTF.

The chain recombines TRBV20-1 with TRBJ1-1, with a possible D match to TRBD1 (5 bases). CDR1 and CDR2 (germline): DFQATT, SNEGSKA (reference sequence). The CDR3 is 11 amino acids. As DNA, the CDR3 is TGCAGGGTTTGGGGGGGCACTGAAGCTTTCTTT. As protein: CRVWGGTEAFF.

The J gene is TRBJ1-2, the V gene TRBV28, with D uncertain. The CDR3 sequence is 13 residues long. V gave up 3 bases and J gave up 5 bases, with 10 bases separating them. CDR1 and CDR2 (germline): MDHEN, SYDVKM. CDR3 in amino acids: CASSFGNVYGYTF. CDR3 bases: TGTGCCAGCAGTTTCGGGAATGTGTATGGCTACACCTTC.

The rearrangement uses TRBV4-1 and TRBJ1-1; D may be TRBD1 (5 bases). Germline assignment: CDR1 MGHRA and CDR2 YSYEKL. CDR3 length: 16 amino acids. Trimming shortened V by 11 bases and J by 3 bases, and 25 bases separated the two germline ends. This chain's CDR3 is CAGGSGYPGGDTEAFF. CDR3 in DNA: TGCGCCGGCGGTTCGGGATACCCGGGGGGAGACACTGAAGCTTTCTTT.

This chain connects TRBV10-1 to TRBJ2-1, with D possibly matching TRBD1 (7 bases). V was clipped by 4 bases and J by 10 bases, with 14 bases between them. In germline, CDR1 is WNHNN, CDR2 SYGVQD (reference sequence). This CDR3 has 13 amino acids. Here the CDR3 DNA reads TGCGCCAGCAGTGGGTACAGGGGAGGAGAGCAGTTCTTC. Translating gives CASSGYRGGEQFF.

This sequence joins TRBV14 and TRBJ1-2; no clear D gene. Germline V gene data show CDR1 as SGHDN and CDR2 as FVKESK. Deletions cut 4 bases from V and 7 bases from J, with 13 bases between. The CDR3 sequence is 13 residues long. This chain's CDR3 is CASSLTVLLGYTF. CDR3 bases: TGTGCCAGCAGCCTAACAGTCTTACTTGGCTACACCTTC.

The chain employs TRBV27 and TRBJ1-2, with D tentatively TRBD1 (5 bases). Germline assignment: CDR1 MNHEY and CDR2 SMNVEV (reference sequence). Trimming removed 4 bases at V and 3 bases at J, with 18 bases between. This CDR3 is 16 amino acids long. DNA for the CDR3: TGTGCCAGCAGTTCCCTCGGGCCGCAAGGGGACTATGGCTACACCTTC. Its translation is CASSSLGPQGDYGYTF.

The chain employs TRBV2 and TRBJ2-3, with TRBD1 identical over 10 bases. The germline V gene encodes CDR1 SNHLY and CDR2 FYNNEI. This CDR3 is 15 amino acids long. V lost 8 bases, J lost 4 bases, and 9 bases stayed unmatched. The CDR3 protein is CASGETGGEADTQYF. The CDR3 DNA reads as TGTGCCAGCGGGGAGACAGGGGGCGAGGCAGATACGCAGTATTTT.

The chain links TRBV6-1 to TRBJ1-6; 9 nucleotides line up with TRBD1. V lost 2 bases, J lost 12 bases, and 8 bases stayed unmatched. The CDR3 extends over 15 amino acids. Germline CDR1 is MNHNS and CDR2 is SASEGT. CDR3 sequence reads: CASSEWGQGIGPLHF. The DNA of the CDR3 is TGTGCCAGCAGTGAATGGGGACAGGGAATAGGACCCCTCCACTTT.

The chain joins TRBV5-1 to TRBJ1-3; D may be TRBD1 (6 bases). CDR1 SGHRS and CDR2 YFSETQ come from the germline V gene. The V and J ends lost 3 bases and 3 bases respectively, with 13 bases between them. The CDR3 contains 15 residues. The CDR3 here is CASSSTGLSGNTIYF. The CDR3 nucleotides are TGCGCCAGCAGCTCCACAGGGCTAAGTGGAAACACCATATATTTT.

The rearrangement links TRBV11-1 to TRBJ1-1; perhaps TRBD1 as D (5 bases). V lost 5 bases, J lost 0 bases, and 13 bases lay in between. CDR1 is SGHAT and CDR2 is FQDESV in the germline V gene (reference sequence). The CDR3 covers 15 residues. The CDR3 reads CASSPPRTMNTEAFF. In DNA form, the CDR3 reads TGTGCCAGCAGCCCGCCCCGGACAATGAACACTGAAGCTTTCTTT.

The chain has TRBV10-3 and TRBJ1-1; D is perhaps TRBD1 (5 bases). CDR1 is ENHRY, CDR2 SYGVKD, per germline. The CDR3 is made up of 13 amino acids. The ends were cut back, 3 bases at V and 11 bases at J, with 16 bases in the middle. This chain's CDR3 is CAISDEDNTVAFF. CDR3 coding DNA: TGTGCCATCAGTGACGAGGACAACACTGTGGCTTTCTTT.

The chain uses TRBV30 and TRBJ1-5; D might be TRBD1 (6 bases). Between the trimmed V and J ends, which lost 2 bases and 4 bases, there was a span of 9 bases. In germline, CDR1 is GTSNPN, CDR2 SVGIG (reference sequence). The CDR3 sequence is 13 residues long. The CDR3 sequence: CAWSHRDNQPQHF. The CDR3 DNA sequence: TGTGCCTGGAGTCACAGGGATAATCAGCCCCAGCATTTT.

The rearrangement uses TRBV5-1 and TRBJ2-7; the match to TRBD2 covers 12 bases. This CDR3 spans 17 amino acids. V was clipped by 0 bases and J by 7 bases; unmatched bases: 11. CDR1 and CDR2 (germline): SGHRS, YFSETQ. CDR3 region: CASSLGLAGVAGYEQYF. The CDR3 DNA is TGCGCCAGCAGCTTGGGACTAGCGGGGGTCGCGGGCTATGAGCAGTACTTC.

This clone was observed a single time. This chain links TRBV5-4 with TRBJ1-2, with 9 positions matching TRBD1. The CDR3 consists of 14 residues. CDR1 and CDR2 from the germline V gene are SGHNT and YYREEE (reference sequence). The V and J ends lost 4 bases and 5 bases, in that order; junction bases with no gene match: 6. The CDR3 reads CASSGQGIEYGYTF. The CDR3 region has the DNA TGTGCCAGCAGCGGACAGGGGATTGAATATGGCTACACCTTC.

This chain links TRBV9 with TRBJ2-5, with D uncertain. The V gene's germline CDR1 is SGDLS and CDR2 YYNGEE. This CDR3 spans 15 amino acids. The V end was cut by 0 bases, the J end by 2 bases, with 11 bases between. DNA of the CDR3: TGTGCCAGCAGCGTAGGGGCCAATTCTCAAGAGACCCAGTACTTC. It translates to CASSVGANSQETQYF.

The genes are TRBV12-3 or TRBV12-4 and TRBJ1-1; D not resolved. The CDR3 contains 13 residues. V was cut by 6 bases and J by 0 bases, with 8 bases left in between. This CDR3 reads CASRRNLNTEAFF. CDR3 DNA sequence: TGTGCCAGCAGGCGAAATCTGAACACTGAAGCTTTCTTT.

The chain combines TRBV5-1 with TRBJ2-6; 8 bases map to TRBD1. Trimming cost V 1 base and J 4 bases; bases outside gene matches: 16. Germline CDR1 SGHRS, CDR2 YFSETQ. This CDR3 has 20 residues. The CDR3 spells CASSLFKGRGRVTGANVLTF. CDR3 nucleotides: TGCGCCAGCAGCTTGTTCAAGGGCAGGGGGCGCGTAACCGGGGCCAACGTCCTGACTTTC. Supplemented by reference TRBV5-1 and TRBJ2-6, the full variable domain reads KAGVTQTPRYLIKTRGQQVTLSCSPISGHRSVSWYQQTPGQGLQFLFEYFSETQRNKGNFPGRFSGRQFSNSRSEMNVSTLELGDSALYLCASSLFKGRGRVTGANVLTFGAGSRLTVL.